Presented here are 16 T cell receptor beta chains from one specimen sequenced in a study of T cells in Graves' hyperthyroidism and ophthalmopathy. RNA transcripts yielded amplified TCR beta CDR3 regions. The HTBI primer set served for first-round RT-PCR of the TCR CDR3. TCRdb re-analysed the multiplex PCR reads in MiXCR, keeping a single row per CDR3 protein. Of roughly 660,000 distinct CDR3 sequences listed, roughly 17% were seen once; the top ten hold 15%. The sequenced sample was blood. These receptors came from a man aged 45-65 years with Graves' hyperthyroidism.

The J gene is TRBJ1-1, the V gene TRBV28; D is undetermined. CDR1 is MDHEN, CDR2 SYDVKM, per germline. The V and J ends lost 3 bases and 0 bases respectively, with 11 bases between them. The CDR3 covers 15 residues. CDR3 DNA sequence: TGTGCCAGCAGTTTTTTGTCGCTTATGAACACTGAAGCTTTCTTT. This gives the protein CASSFLSLMNTEAFF.

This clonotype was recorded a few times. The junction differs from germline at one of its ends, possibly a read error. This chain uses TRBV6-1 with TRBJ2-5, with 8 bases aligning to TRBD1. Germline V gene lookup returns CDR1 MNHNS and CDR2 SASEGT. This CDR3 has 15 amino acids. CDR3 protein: CASSQGRDRRTFWHF. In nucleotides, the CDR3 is TGTGCCAGCAGTCAAGGTAGGGACAGGAGAACCTTTTGGCACTTC.

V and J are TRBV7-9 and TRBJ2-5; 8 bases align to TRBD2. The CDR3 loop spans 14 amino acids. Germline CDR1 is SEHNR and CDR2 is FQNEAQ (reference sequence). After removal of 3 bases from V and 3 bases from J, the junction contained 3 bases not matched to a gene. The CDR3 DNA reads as TGTGCCAGCAGCTTTGGGACTAGAAAAGAGACCCAGTACTTC. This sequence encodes CASSFGTRKETQYF.

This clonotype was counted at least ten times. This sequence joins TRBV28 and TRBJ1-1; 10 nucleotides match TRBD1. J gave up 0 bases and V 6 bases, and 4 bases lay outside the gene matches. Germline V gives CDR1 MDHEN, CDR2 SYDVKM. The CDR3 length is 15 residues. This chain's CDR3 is CASRQTGGLNTEAFF. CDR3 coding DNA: TGTGCCAGCAGACAGACAGGGGGCCTGAACACTGAAGCTTTCTTT.

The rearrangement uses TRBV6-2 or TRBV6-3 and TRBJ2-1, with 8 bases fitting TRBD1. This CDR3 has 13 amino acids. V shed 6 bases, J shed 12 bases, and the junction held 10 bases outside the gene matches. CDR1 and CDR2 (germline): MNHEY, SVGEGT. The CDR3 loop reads CASSIGQGFWQFF. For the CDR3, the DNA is TGTGCCAGCAGCATCGGACAGGGTTTTTGGCAGTTCTTC.

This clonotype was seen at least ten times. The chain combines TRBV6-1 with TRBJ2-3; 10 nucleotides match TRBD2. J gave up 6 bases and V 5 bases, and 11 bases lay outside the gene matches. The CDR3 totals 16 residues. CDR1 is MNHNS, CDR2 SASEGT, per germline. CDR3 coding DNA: TGTGCCAGCAGTCTCGGGACTAGCGAGAATTGGGATACGCAGTATTTT. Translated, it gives CASSLGTSENWDTQYF.

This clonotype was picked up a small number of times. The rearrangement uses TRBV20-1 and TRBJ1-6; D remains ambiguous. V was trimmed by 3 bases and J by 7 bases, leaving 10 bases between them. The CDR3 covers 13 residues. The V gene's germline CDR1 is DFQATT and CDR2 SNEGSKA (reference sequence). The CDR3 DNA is TGCAGTGCTAGGGGCCGGGAAAATTCACCCCTCCACTTT. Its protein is CSARGRENSPLHF.

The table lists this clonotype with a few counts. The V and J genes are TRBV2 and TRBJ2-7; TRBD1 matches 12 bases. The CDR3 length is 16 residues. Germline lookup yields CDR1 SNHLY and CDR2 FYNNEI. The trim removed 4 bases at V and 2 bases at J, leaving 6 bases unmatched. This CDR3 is CASSVRGTGGTYEQYF. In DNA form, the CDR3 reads TGTGCCAGCAGTGTGAGGGGGACAGGGGGCACCTACGAGCAGTACTTC.

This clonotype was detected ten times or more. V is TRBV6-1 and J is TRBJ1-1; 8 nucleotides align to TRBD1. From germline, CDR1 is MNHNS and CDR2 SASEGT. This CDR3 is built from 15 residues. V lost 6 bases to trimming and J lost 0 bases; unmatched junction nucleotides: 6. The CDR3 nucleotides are TGTGCCAGCAGGGACAGGGTATTTTTGAACACTGAAGCTTTCTTT. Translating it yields CASRDRVFLNTEAFF.

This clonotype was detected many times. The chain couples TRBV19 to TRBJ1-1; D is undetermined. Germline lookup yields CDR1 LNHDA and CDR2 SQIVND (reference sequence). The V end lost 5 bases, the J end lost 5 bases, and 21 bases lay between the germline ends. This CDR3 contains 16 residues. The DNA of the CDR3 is TGTGCCAGTAGTCCAAACCGGCCGCACGCTAAGACTGAAGCTTTCTTT. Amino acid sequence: CASSPNRPHAKTEAFF.

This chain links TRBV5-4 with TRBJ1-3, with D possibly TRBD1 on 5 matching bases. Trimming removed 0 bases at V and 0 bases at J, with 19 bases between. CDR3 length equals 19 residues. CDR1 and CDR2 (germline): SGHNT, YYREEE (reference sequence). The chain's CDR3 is CASSLARGRTLSSGNTIYF. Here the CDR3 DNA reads TGTGCCAGCAGCTTGGCCCGGGGACGGACCCTTAGCTCTGGAAACACCATATATTTT.

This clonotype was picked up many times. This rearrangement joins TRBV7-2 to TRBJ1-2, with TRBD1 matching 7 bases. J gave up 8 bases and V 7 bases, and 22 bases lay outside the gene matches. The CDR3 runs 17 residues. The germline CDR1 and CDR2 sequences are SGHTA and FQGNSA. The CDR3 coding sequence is TGTGCCAGCACTATTTCGAGGGGGGCTGGGACAGCGAGGGGCTACACCTTC. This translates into CASTISRGAGTARGYTF.

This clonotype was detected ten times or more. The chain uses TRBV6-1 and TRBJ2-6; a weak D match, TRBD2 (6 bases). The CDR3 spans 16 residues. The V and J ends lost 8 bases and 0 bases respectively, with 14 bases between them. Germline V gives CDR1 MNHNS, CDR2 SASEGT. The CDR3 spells CASGVGGTSGANVLTF. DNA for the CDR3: TGTGCCAGCGGGGTTGGGGGGACCTCTGGGGCCAACGTCCTGACTTTC.

The CDR3 here is CASSYSPASNAYNEQFF. Written as DNA, the CDR3 is TGTGCCAGCAGTTACAGCCCCGCTAGCAACGCCTACAATGAGCAGTTCTTC. J is TRBJ2-1 and V is TRBV6-2 or TRBV6-3; a weak D match, TRBD2 (5 bases). This CDR3 has 17 amino acids. Germline V gene sequence: CDR1 MNHEY, CDR2 SVGEGT. Trimming cost V 2 bases and J 2 bases, with 16 bases left between them.

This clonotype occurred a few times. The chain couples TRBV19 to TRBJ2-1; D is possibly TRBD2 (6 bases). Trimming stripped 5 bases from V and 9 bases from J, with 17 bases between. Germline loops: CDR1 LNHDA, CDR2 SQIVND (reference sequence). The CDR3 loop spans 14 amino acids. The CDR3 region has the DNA TGTGCCAGTAGTGCGACTAGTAGGGGAGGTGAGCAGTTCTTC. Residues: CASSATSRGGEQFF.

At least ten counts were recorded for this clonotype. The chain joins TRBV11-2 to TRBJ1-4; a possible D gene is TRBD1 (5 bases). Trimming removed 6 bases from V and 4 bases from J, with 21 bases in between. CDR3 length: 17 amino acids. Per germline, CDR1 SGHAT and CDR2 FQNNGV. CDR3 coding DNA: TGTGCCAGCAGGGGACTCCGTACTACCTCGGGTAATGAAAAACTGTTTTTT. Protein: CASRGLRTTSGNEKLFF.